This section outlines one T cell receptor (beta chain) sequence together with its context. The treatment denotes: oral pan-JAK inhibitor, 5-10 mg twice daily. Lesional scalp punch biopsies and peripheral blood were collected from alopecia areata patients. V shed 3 bases, J shed 4 bases, and the junction held 0 bases outside the gene matches. Germline V gives CDR1 LNHDA, CDR2 SQIVND (reference sequence). The CDR3 runs to 13 residues. Extraction and reverse transcription of RNA yielded cDNA as the sequencing template. Sequenced by immunoSEQ multiplex PCR; TCRdb stores in-frame clones only, minus some. The sample lists about 76,000 clones, approximately 66% occurring once. The sample comes from a study of CD8+ T cells in alopecia areata. Study details: Treated patients received oral tofacitinib, 5 to 10 mg twice daily. Tofacitinib lasted 6 to 18 months, then 6 months off drug.

The V call is TRBV19, the J call TRBJ2-1, with 7 bases identical to TRBD1. The sequences come from CD8+ T cells sorted from blood, collected at week 24, from a patient treated with tofacitinib. This receptor was identified in a human donor with alopecia areata. The CDR3 nucleotides are TGTGCCAGTAGTATGGGACAGTACAATGAGCAGTTCTTC. This gives the protein CASSMGQYNEQFF.